Below, 9 T cell receptor beta chains from the same sample are listed, as sequenced in a study of Graves' ophthalmopathy and Graves' hyperthyroidism. Amplifying from RNA transcripts, the study obtained TCR beta CDR3 regions. The library came from an HTBI-primed first-round RT-PCR and a second-round multiplex PCR. MiXCR was run by TCRdb on the multiplex PCR reads, yielding one entry per CDR3 protein. The sample contains under 250,000 distinct CDR3 sequences, 25% to 30% of which appear only once. Sequenced input: peripheral blood. The source of these receptors is a middle-aged man with Graves' ophthalmopathy.

The gene calls are TRBV27 and TRBJ2-7; D gene ambiguous. CDR3 length: 15 amino acids. V shed 3 bases and J shed 0 bases, with 12 bases lying between them. Germline values: CDR1 MNHEY, CDR2 SMNVEV (reference sequence). The CDR3 sequence: CASSFSRTVSYEQYF. The CDR3 nucleotides are TGTGCCAGCAGTTTCTCGCGGACGGTCTCCTACGAGCAGTACTTC.

This clonotype was observed at least ten times. V is TRBV11-3 and J is TRBJ2-7, with 8 positions matching TRBD1. The V gene's germline CDR1 is SGHNT and CDR2 YENEEA. The CDR3 consists of 13 residues. V gave up 8 bases and J gave up 5 bases; unmatched junction bases: 8. CDR3 sequence reads: CASRGSGGDEQYF. In DNA, the CDR3 is TGTGCCAGCCGAGGGTCAGGGGGCGACGAGCAGTACTTC.

This clonotype was seen repeatedly, ten times or more. The chain uses TRBV29-1 and TRBJ2-2; 8 bases agree with TRBD2. Germline V gene lookup returns CDR1 SQVTM and CDR2 ANQGSEA. With V trimmed by 2 bases and J by 3 bases, 5 bases remained unmatched. CDR3 length: 15 amino acids. CDR3 in amino acids: CSVEMRGAYTGELFF. CDR3 bases: TGCAGCGTTGAAATGCGGGGGGCGTACACCGGGGAGCTGTTTTTT.

Ten or more counts support this clonotype. J is TRBJ2-2 and V is TRBV6-2 or TRBV6-3; D gene ambiguous. This CDR3 has 12 amino acids. V gave up 6 bases and J gave up 6 bases, with 8 bases separating them. Germline V lookup: CDR1 MNHEY, CDR2 SVGEGT. CDR3 amino acids: CASSDLPGELFF. Written as DNA, the CDR3 is TGTGCCAGCAGCGACTTACCCGGGGAGCTGTTTTTT.

This clonotype was seen many times. The J gene is TRBJ1-1, the V gene TRBV9; D gene uncertain. The V end lost 0 bases, the J end lost 3 bases, and 18 bases lay between the germline ends. The CDR3 is 17 amino acids. Germline CDR1 SGDLS, CDR2 YYNGEE. The CDR3: CASSVGSVEALDTEAFF. The CDR3 coding sequence is TGTGCCAGCAGCGTAGGTAGCGTGGAGGCGTTGGACACTGAAGCTTTCTTT.

This clonotype showed up many times. The chain links TRBV5-1 to TRBJ1-1; D is uncertain. The germline V gene encodes CDR1 SGHRS and CDR2 YFSETQ. CDR3 length: 15 amino acids. V was clipped by 0 bases and J by 6 bases, with 15 bases between them. The DNA of the CDR3 is TGCGCCAGCAGCTTGGAGGTGGGCGGCGGGGCTGAAGCTTTCTTT. Translation: CASSLEVGGGAEAFF.

This clonotype was seen many times. The rearrangement links TRBV14 to TRBJ1-2; no clear D gene. The germline V and J ends were trimmed by 1 base and 4 bases, with 16 bases remaining between them. The CDR3 extends over 16 amino acids. In germline, CDR1 is SGHDN, CDR2 FVKESK. The CDR3 DNA reads TGTGCCAGCAGCCAAGGCCCGTCGGGGTGGGGCTATGGCTACACCTTC. Protein sequence: CASSQGPSGWGYGYTF.

This chain connects TRBV11-2 to TRBJ1-2; D is uncertain. CDR1 is SGHAT and CDR2 is FQNNGV in the germline V gene. Between the trimmed V and J ends, which lost 5 bases and 7 bases, there was a span of 17 bases. This CDR3 comprises 14 residues. The chain's CDR3 is CASSPGWQLTGYTF. The CDR3 DNA is TGTGCCAGCAGCCCCGGCTGGCAGTTGACTGGCTACACCTTC.

This clonotype was seen ten or more times. The V and J genes are TRBV29-1 and TRBJ2-2, with 9 bases that match TRBD2. Germline V CDR1 and CDR2: SQVTM, ANQGSEA. The ends lost 7 bases at V and 0 bases at J; junction bases unmatched: 12. The CDR3 runs 17 residues. The DNA for the CDR3 is TGCAGCGCCCTAGGGGGGACTAGCATTTCGAACACCGGGGAGCTGTTTTTT. As protein: CSALGGTSISNTGELFF.